This T cell receptor (beta chain) stems from a study of glioma-infiltrating T cells after dendritic cell vaccination. Overall study findings and caveats: TCR clonality showed no direct relationship with survival. Estimated pretreatment TIL content predicted outcome after dendritic cell vaccination.

As regards this clone: The antigen remains unidentified.

Selection required adequate fresh-frozen tumor tissue plus more than two years' survival data. The CDR3 loop spans 14 amino acids. Germline values: CDR1 SGHRS, CDR2 YFSETQ. The ends lost 3 bases at V and 8 bases at J; junction bases unmatched: 5. The PCR used 60 V beta and 13 J beta primers. Using immunoSEQ multiplex PCR, the repertoire was profiled, and TCRdb retains in-frame clones only, with some absent. The table lists roughly 400 clones, 85% to 95% of them singletons. The specimen comprised tumor tissue, sampled before dendritic cell vaccination. The V call is TRBV5-1, the J call TRBJ1-6, with TRBD1 matching over 7 bases. This clonotype was obtained from a human donor with glioblastoma. CDR3 DNA sequence: TGCGCCAGCAGCTCGGGACAGTCGCATTCACCCCTCCACTTT. This translates into CASSSGQSHSPLHF.